This TCR beta chain appears in the sequencing data of a study of OX40 agonist ivuxolimab in advanced cancers. TCRdb's table, derived via immunoSEQ multiplex PCR, lists solely in-frame clones and lacks some. Found here are over 50,000 clones, roughly 84% of them singletons; the top ten hold roughly 1.5%. The CDR3 loop spans 13 amino acids. Germline V gene data show CDR1 as SEHNR and CDR2 as FQNEAQ (reference sequence). V gave up 3 bases and J gave up 0 bases, with 3 bases separating them. The origin of this receptor is an adult with an advanced solid tumor such as melanoma, head and neck, liver or kidney cancer. The specimen was CD4+ or CD8+ T cells sorted from blood, collected in a trial of the OX40 agonist ivuxolimab. The chain is built from TRBV7-9 and TRBJ1-5, with unresolved D. The CDR3 loop is CASSLDSNQPQHF. The CDR3 nucleotides are TGTGCCAGCAGCTTGGATAGCAATCAGCCCCAGCATTTT.